A selection of T cell receptor beta chains follows, all from one sample in a study of early T cells in non-severe SARS-CoV-2 infection. MiXCR was run by TCRdb on the 5' RACE reads, yielding one entry per CDR3 protein. The sample lists about 58,000 distinct CDR3 sequences, about 13% occurring once. Source material: whole blood. The source is an adult who was a healthcare worker with PCR-confirmed SARS-CoV-2 infection or an uninfected control (not recorded which). The CDR3 runs from the conserved cysteine through the conserved F or W.

TRBV9,13,TRBJ1-5,CASSGDRGQPQHF
TRBV4-1,15,TRBJ2-7,CASSQGPDRYYEQYF
TRBV5-4,14,TRBJ2-3,CASSLARRADTQYF
TRBV7-3,13,TRBJ2-1,CASSLNIGHEQFF
TRBV7-2,13,TRBJ1-1,CASSLSGGTEAFF
TRBV6-6,17,TRBJ2-4,CASSKTGTSGAKNIQYF
TRBV5-5,15,TRBJ1-2,CASSLGQGASYGYTF
TRBV20-1,14,TRBJ1-2,CSAPGQNLRYGYTF
TRBV7-3,16,TRBJ2-1,CASSLNVAGANNEQFF
TRBV9,15,TRBJ1-2,CASSPPEGTNYGYTF
TRBV12-3/TRBV12-4,14,TRBJ2-2,CATLKGADTGELFF
TRBV7-3,14,TRBJ2-2,CASSSLGDTGELFF
TRBV27,15,TRBJ1-2,CASSLTADSNYGYTF
TRBV29-1,15,TRBJ2-2,CSVVGEFGGTGELFF
TRBV12-3/TRBV12-4,12,TRBJ2-1,CASTPRGGEQFF
TRBV7-9,12,TRBJ1-1,CASSLEFTEAFF